This T cell receptor beta chain emerged from a study of T cell responses to AZD1222 COVID-19 vaccine. Trimming cost V 1 base and J 3 bases, with 6 bases left between them. There are 13 residues in the CDR3. The germline gives CDR1 SGHAT, CDR2 FQNNGV. Measured with immunoSEQ multiplex PCR; TCRdb has only the in-frame clones, and not every one. The profile shows around 130,000 clones, around 90% of them singletons. General study results and limits: Once two AZD1222 doses were given, Spike-specific TCR breadth and depth went up.

For this clone: Its target is unknown.

The J gene is TRBJ1-2, the V gene TRBV11-2; unclear D gene. This sequence originates from an adult who received the AZD1222 COVID-19 vaccine. This material consisted of peripheral blood, taken 28 days after the second AZD1222 dose. CDR3 DNA sequence: TGTGCCAGCAGCTTAGGCCAGGACTATGGCTACACCTTC. This sequence encodes CASSLGQDYGYTF. Together with reference TRBV11-2 and TRBJ1-2, the CDR3 gives the full variable domain: EAGVAQSPRYKIIEKRQSVAFWCNPISGHATLYWYQQILGQGPKLLIQFQNNGVVDDSQLPKDRFSAERLKGVDSTLKIQPAKLEDSAVYLCASSLGQDYGYTFGSGTRLTVV.